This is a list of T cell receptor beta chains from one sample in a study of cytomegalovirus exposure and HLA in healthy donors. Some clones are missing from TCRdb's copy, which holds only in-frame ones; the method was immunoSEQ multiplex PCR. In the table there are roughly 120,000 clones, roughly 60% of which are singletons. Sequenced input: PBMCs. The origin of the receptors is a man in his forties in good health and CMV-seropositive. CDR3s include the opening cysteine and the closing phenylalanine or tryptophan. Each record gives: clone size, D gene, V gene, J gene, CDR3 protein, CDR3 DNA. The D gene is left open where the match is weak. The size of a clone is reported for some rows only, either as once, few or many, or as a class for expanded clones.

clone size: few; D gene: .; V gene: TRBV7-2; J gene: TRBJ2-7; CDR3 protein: CASRTGLYYEQYF; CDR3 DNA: TGTGCCAGCAGAACGGGACTTTACTACGAGCAGTACTTC
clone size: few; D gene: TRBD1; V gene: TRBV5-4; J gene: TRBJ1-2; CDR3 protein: CASSLDRGPLGGYTF; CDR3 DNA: TGTGCCAGCAGCTTGGACAGGGGGCCACTGGGCGGCTACACCTTC
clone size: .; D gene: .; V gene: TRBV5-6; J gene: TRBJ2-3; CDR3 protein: CASSLQSTDTQYF; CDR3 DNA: TGTGCCAGCAGCTTGCAGAGCACAGATACGCAGTATTTT
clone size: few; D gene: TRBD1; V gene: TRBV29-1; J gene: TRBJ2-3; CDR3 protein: CSVEDRLRGQGYTDTQYF; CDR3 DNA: TGCAGCGTTGAAGATCGTTTACGTGGACAGGGATACACAGATACGCAGTATTTT
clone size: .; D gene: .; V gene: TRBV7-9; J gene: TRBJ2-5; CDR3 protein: CASSERWGVDGETQYF; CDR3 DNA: TGTGCCAGCAGCGAGCGTTGGGGGGTTGACGGAGAGACCCAGTACTTC
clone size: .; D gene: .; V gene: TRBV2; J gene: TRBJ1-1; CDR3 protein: CASRQGRRMNTEAFF; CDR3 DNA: TGTGCCAGCAGGCAGGGGCGCCGTATGAACACTGAAGCTTTCTTT
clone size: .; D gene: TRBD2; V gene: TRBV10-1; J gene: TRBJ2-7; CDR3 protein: CASSESVSGGLAGGLYEQYF; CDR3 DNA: TGCGCCAGCAGTGAGTCGGTGTCAGGGGGACTAGCGGGGGGTCTCTACGAGCAGTACTTC
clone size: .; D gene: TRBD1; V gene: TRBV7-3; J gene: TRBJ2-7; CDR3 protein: CASSHGQGVPYEQYF; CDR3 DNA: TGTGCCAGCAGCCACGGACAGGGGGTACCCTACGAGCAGTACTTC
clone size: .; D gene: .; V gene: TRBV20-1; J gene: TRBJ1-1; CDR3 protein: CSARRDAGAFF; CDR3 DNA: TGCAGTGCCCGAAGGGACGCGGGGGCTTTCTTT
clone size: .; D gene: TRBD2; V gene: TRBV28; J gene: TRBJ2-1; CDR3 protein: CASSLAGGSDVEQFF; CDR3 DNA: TGTGCCAGCAGCCTAGCGGGCGGGAGCGACGTTGAGCAGTTCTTC
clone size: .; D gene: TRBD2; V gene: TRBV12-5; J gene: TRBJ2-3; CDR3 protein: CASGRGLAGPDTQYF; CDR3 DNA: TGTGCTAGTGGTCGGGGACTAGCGGGGCCAGATACGCAGTATTTT
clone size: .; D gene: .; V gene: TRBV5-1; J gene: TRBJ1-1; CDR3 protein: CASSLAGRSLTFF; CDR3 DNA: TGCGCCAGCAGCTTGGCAGGGAGGAGTCTGACTTTCTTT
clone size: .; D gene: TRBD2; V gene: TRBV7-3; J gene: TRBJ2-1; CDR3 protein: CASSSAGYHNEQFF; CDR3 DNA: TGTGCCAGCAGCTCAGCGGGGTACCACAATGAGCAGTTCTTC
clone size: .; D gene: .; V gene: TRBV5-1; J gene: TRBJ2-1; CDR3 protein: CASRENGAESSYNEQFF; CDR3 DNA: TGCGCCAGCAGGGAGAACGGCGCAGAGAGCTCCTACAATGAGCAGTTCTTC
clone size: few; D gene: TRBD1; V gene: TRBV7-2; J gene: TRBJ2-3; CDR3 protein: CASSKPTGPSTDTQYF; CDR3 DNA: TGTGCCAGCAGCAAACCGACAGGGCCTAGCACAGATACGCAGTATTTT
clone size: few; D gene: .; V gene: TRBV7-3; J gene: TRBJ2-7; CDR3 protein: CASSRAPGAPYEQYF; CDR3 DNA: TGTGCCAGCAGCCGAGCACCAGGGGCCCCTTACGAGCAGTACTTC
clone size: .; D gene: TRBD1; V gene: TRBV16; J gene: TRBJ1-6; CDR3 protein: CASSHAGTGSSPLHF; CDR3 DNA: TGTGCCAGCAGCCATGCGGGGACAGGGAGTTCACCCCTCCACTTT
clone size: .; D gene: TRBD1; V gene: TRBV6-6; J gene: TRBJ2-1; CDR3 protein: CASSLETGYNEQFF; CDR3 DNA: TGTGCCAGCAGTCTCGAGACAGGGTACAATGAGCAGTTCTTC
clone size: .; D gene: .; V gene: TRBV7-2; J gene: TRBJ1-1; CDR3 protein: CASSLFRQDEAFF; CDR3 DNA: TGTGCCAGCAGCTTATTCAGGCAAGATGAAGCTTTCTTT
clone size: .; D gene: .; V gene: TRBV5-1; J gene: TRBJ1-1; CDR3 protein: CASSLIATLNTEAFF; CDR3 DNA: TGCGCCAGCAGCTTAATAGCAACCTTGAACACTGAAGCTTTCTTT
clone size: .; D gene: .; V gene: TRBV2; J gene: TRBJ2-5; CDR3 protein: CASIPWGEGETQYF; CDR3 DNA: TGTGCCAGCATCCCCTGGGGGGAAGGGGAGACCCAGTACTTC
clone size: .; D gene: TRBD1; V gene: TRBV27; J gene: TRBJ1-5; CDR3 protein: CASSLGTGEGGNQPQHF; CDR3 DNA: TGTGCCAGCAGCCTCGGGACAGGGGAGGGTGGCAATCAGCCCCAGCATTTT
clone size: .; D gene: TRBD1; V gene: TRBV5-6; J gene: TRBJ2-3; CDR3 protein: CASSYRTGAITDTQYF; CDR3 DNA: TGTGCCAGCAGCTACAGGACAGGGGCTATCACAGATACGCAGTATTTT
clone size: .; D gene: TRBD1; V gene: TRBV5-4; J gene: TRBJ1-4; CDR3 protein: CASSLFGTGPEKLFF; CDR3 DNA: TGTGCCAGCAGCTTATTCGGGACAGGGCCCGAAAAACTGTTTTTT
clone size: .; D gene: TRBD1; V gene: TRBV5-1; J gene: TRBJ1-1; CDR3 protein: CASSSLDRDKAFF; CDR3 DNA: TGCGCCAGCAGCTCCTTAGACAGGGACAAAGCTTTCTTT
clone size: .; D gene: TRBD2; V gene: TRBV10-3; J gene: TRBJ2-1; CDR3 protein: CAIRASTSGGDNEQFF; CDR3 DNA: TGTGCCATCAGGGCATCGACTAGCGGGGGAGACAATGAGCAGTTCTTC
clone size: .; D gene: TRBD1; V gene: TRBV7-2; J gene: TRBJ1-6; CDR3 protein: CASTLLGTENSPLHF; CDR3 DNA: TGTGCCAGCACCCTACTCGGGACAGAGAATTCACCCCTCCACTTT
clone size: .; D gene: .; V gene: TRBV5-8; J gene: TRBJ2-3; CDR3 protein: CASSLELGRVDTQYF; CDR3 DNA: TGTGCCAGCAGCTTGGAACTAGGGAGAGTGGATACGCAGTATTTT
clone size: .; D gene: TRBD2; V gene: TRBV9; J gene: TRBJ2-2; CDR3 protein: CASSPSGRDTGELFF; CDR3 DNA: TGTGCCAGCAGCCCTAGCGGGAGGGACACCGGGGAGCTGTTTTTT
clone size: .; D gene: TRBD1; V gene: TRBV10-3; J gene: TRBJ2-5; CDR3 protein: CAISGQGAKETQYF; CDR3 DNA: TGTGCCATCAGCGGACAGGGGGCTAAAGAGACCCAGTACTTC
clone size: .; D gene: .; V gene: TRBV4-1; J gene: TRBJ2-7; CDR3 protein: CASSREAGGSYEQYF; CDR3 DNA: TGCGCCAGCAGCCGAGAAGCCGGGGGTAGCTACGAGCAGTACTTC
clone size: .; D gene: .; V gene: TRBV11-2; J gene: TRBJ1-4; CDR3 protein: CASSLWETGEKLFF; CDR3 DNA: TGTGCCAGCAGCTTATGGGAGACTGGGGAAAAACTGTTTTTT
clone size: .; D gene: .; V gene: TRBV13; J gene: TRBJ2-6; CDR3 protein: CASGREGSGANVLTF; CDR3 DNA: TGTGCTAGTGGGAGAGAGGGCTCTGGGGCCAACGTCCTGACTTTC
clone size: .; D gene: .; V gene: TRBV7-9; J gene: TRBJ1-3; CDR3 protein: CASSLGQRDSGNTIYF; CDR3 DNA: TGTGCCAGCAGCTTAGGACAGAGAGACTCTGGAAACACCATATATTTT
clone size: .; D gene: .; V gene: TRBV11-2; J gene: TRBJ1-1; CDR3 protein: CASSLVPDGMNTEAFF; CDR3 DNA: TGTGCCAGCAGCTTAGTTCCAGACGGGATGAACACTGAAGCTTTCTTT
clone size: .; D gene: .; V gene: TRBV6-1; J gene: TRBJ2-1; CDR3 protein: CASSRDNEQFF; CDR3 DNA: TGTGCCAGCAGTCGAGACAATGAGCAGTTCTTC
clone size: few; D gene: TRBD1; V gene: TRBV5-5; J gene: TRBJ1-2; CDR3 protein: CASSLAKRPFLGQGAGGYTF; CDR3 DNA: TGTGCCAGCAGCTTGGCCAAAAGGCCGTTTTTAGGACAGGGGGCGGGAGGCTACACCTTC
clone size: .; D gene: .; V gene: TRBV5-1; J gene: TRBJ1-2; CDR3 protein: CASRGQRQDYGYTF; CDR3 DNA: TGCGCCAGCAGGGGTCAACGACAGGACTATGGCTACACCTTC
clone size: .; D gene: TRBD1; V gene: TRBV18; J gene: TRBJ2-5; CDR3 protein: CASSPPGTGGAFGTQYF; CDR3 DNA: TGTGCCAGCTCACCACCAGGGACAGGGGGCGCTTTCGGGACCCAGTACTTC
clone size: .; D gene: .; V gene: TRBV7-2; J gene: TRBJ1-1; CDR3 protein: CASSTQGGHTEAFF; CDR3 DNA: TGTGCCAGCAGCACGCAGGGAGGTCACACTGAAGCTTTCTTT
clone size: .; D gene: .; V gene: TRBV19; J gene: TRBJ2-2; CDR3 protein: CASTQLANTGELFF; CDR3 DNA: TGTGCCAGTACCCAGCTAGCCAACACCGGGGAGCTGTTTTTT
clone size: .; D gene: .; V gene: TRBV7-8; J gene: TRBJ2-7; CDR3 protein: CASSLAPRGPYEQYF; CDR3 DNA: TGTGCCAGCAGCTTAGCGCCCCGGGGTCCCTACGAGCAGTACTTC
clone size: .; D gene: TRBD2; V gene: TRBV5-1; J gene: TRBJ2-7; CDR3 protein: CASSSSYGTSGAVYEQYF; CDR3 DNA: TGCGCCAGCAGCTCCTCTTACGGGACTAGCGGGGCTGTATACGAGCAGTACTTC